This T cell receptor (beta chain) stems from a study of human T cells and chemical hapten exposure. Study-level information: Sensitization used 2% DPC on around 2 cm by around 2 cm upper inner arm skin. Small discrepancies in pooled library volume mainly accounted for the varying TCR yields per sample. Findings and limits, study-wide: Following DPC sensitization, TCRs present above 1 in 1000 frequency showed no change.

Each CDR3 protein gets one entry after TCRdb re-called the RACE reads with MiXCR. The table lists about 120,000 distinct CDR3 sequences, approximately 11% of them singletons. This clonotype was found many times. Its antigen is not known. Time point specified: patch test 3, about 24 weeks after DPC sensitization. Documented treatment: therapeutic diphenylcyclopropenone sensitization with weekly scalp DPC. RNA extraction used unfractionated whole blood as the source of total RNA. The V end lost 6 bases, the J end lost 7 bases, and 19 bases lay between the germline ends. The CDR3 runs to 16 residues. Germline lookup yields CDR1 PRHDT and CDR2 FYEKMQ (reference sequence).

The TCR was taken from a woman aged 45-65 years with alopecia areata. Some clones in this sample may be carry-over from other donors' samples. The chain combines TRBV13 with TRBJ1-6; D not resolved. The material was whole blood, obtained in connection with sensitization to the hapten diphenylcyclopropenone (DPC). The chain's CDR3 is CASSLGMGSNNSPLHF. The CDR3 DNA is TGTGCCAGCAGTCTAGGCATGGGCAGTAACAATTCACCCCTCCACTTT.